Below, one TCR beta chain is given with its context. Those who participated ranged in age from about 18 to 89 years and resided in about 24 US areas. Participant reports of clinical history set cohort assignment. Recovered participants had two consecutive negative NP/OP PCR tests, healthcare professional clearance, or symptom resolution. The record originates from a study of blood T cell repertoires in COVID-19. Study background: Sites across the United States, Italy and Spain contributed samples from acute and convalescent COVID-19.

There are 12 residues in the CDR3. The trim removed 7 bases at V and 4 bases at J, leaving 6 bases unmatched. The germline V gene encodes CDR1 SQVTM and CDR2 ANQGSEA. The method was immunoSEQ multiplex PCR; TCRdb's version includes in-frame clones alone and lacks a portion of them. This table holds about 190,000 clones, about 81% found once. Material: PBMCs or T cells enriched from blood (not recorded which). This chain joins TRBV29-1 and TRBJ1-2; TRBD1 matches 7 bases. The origin of this receptor is a woman between 25 and 40 years old who had recovered from COVID-19. The DNA for the CDR3 is TGCAGCGCTAGTGGGACAGTCTATGGCTACACCTTC. Its protein is CSASGTVYGYTF. Full variable domain (rest looked up from reference TRBV29-1 and TRBJ1-2): SAVISQKPSRDICQRGTSLTIQCQVDSQVTMMFWYRQQPGQSLTLIATANQGSEATYESGFVIDKFPISRPNLTFSTLTVSNMSPEDSSIYLCSASGTVYGYTFGSGTRLTVV.